Given below is one TCR beta chain in context. Other nucleotide sequences in the sample specify the same CDR3. The length of the CDR3 is 13 residues. Germline V gene data show CDR1 as SGHTA and CDR2 as FQGTGA. V lost 4 bases and J lost 7; bases outside the gene matches: 3. Under the authors' procedure: By means of reference gene primer amplification, nucleated cell counts were estimated. The table came from immunoSEQ multiplex PCR; TCRdb's copy has only in-frame clones and leaves some out. V and J calls and clone size are copied from that table; D and trimming were computed from the DNA. The repertoire holds approximately 270,000 clones, with about nine tenths as singletons. The source of the sample is a study of blood T cell repertoires in COVID-19. Study-wide context: Samples of COVID-19 (acute and convalescent) were obtained from the United States, Italy and Spain. The cDNA or gDNA used as material had been derived from T cells, B-cell-depleted T cells, or PBMCs.

The material sequenced was peripheral blood. The TCR was taken from a man aged 50 to 60 with acute or convalescent COVID-19. J is TRBJ2-7 and V is TRBV7-3; 11 nucleotides agree with TRBD1. The CDR3 bases are TGTGCCAGCAGCTCCGGGACAGGGGGTGAGCAGTACTTC. The encoded protein is CASSSGTGGEQYF.